This T cell receptor (beta chain) comes out of a study of human T cells and chemical hapten exposure. General observations from the study: Counts of TCRs above 1 in 1000 frequency stayed unchanged with DPC sensitization.

TCRdb reprocessed the RACE reads via MiXCR and lists one record per CDR3 protein. The sample gives about 130,000 distinct CDR3 sequences, approximately 8.3% of which show up once; 1.5% to 2% is in the top ten. Noted time point: healthy volunteer bleed at 2 weeks. Total RNA extraction was carried out from unfractionated whole blood. Concerning this clonotype: Its cognate antigen is unknown.

CDR1 and CDR2 (germline): SGHTA, FQGNSA. V was shortened by 0 bases and J by 7 bases, with 10 bases between the two germline ends. The CDR3 sequence is 14 residues long. The rearrangement links TRBV7-2 to TRBJ1-5, with D unresolved. The source is a male donor in good health. Some clones in this sample may be carry-over from other donors' samples. Material: whole blood. For the CDR3, the DNA is TGTGCCAGCAGCTTAGCGCTAGGTTTCCAGCCCCAGCATTTT. This translates into CASSLALGFQPQHF.